The clone carrying this T cell receptor (beta chain) was counted between two and nine times. This may be a read error: a much more frequent sequence differs by one nucleotide. The sample comes from a study of tumor-infiltrating lymphocytes in primary liver carcinoma. Unsorted bulk tissue (about 20-30 mg) underwent RNA and DNA co-extraction. Trimming took 5 bases from V and 3 from J; bases not matched to a gene: 15. Germline CDR1 reads SGHAT; CDR2 reads FQNNGV. This CDR3 is built from 19 residues. Constant-region priming of about 500 ng total RNA yielded TCR beta cDNA. The TCR beta library was amplified through three nested multiplex PCR rounds in a modified ARM-PCR procedure. TRBV1-TRBV30 forward primers paired with a C-beta reverse primer were used in the first two PCR rounds, which ran around 10 cycles each. TCRdb re-analysed the multiplex PCR reads in MiXCR, keeping a single row per CDR3 protein. The profile shows about 66,000 distinct CDR3 sequences, approximately 74% of them singletons.

The chain is built from TRBV11-2 and TRBJ2-3, with 12 bases lining up with TRBD2. The TCR was taken from a man in his forties or fifties with primary liver carcinoma and hepatitis B virus infection. The sequencing sample was made of liver tumor tissue from sampling region 4. Specified subset: tumor region T4, right-lateral pole. CDR3 bases: TGTGCCAGCAGCCGATTGCCGAGACTAGCGGGAGAGAGAACAGATACGCAGTATTTT. As protein: CASSRLPRLAGERTDTQYF.